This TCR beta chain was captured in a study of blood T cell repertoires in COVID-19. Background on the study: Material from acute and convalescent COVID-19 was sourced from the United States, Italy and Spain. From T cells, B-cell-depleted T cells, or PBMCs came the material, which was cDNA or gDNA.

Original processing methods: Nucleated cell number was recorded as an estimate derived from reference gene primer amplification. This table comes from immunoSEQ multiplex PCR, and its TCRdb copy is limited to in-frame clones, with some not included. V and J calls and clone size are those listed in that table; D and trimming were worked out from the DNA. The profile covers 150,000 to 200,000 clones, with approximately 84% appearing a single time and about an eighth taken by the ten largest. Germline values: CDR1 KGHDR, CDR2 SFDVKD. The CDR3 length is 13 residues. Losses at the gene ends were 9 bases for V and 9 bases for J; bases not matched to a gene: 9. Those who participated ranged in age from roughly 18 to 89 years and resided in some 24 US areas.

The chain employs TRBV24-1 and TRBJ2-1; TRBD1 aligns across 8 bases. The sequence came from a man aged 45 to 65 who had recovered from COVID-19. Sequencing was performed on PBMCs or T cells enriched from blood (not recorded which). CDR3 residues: CATSRDRSPEQFF. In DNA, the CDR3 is TGTGCCACCTCTCGGGACAGGTCTCCTGAGCAGTTCTTC.